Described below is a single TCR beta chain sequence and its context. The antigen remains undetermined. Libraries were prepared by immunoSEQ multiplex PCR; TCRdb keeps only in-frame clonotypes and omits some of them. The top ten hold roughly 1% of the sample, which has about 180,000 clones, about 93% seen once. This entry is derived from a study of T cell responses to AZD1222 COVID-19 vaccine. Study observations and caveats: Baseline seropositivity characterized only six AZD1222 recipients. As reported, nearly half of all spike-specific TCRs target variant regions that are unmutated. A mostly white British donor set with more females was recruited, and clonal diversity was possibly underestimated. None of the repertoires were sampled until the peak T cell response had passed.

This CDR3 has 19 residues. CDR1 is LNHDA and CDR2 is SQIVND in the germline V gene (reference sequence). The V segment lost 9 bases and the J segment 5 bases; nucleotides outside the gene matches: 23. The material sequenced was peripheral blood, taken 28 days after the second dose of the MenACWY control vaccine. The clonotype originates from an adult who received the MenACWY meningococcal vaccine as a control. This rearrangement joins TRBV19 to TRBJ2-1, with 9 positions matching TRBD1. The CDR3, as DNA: TGTGCCAGAGAGAACCACCCGGGGGGACAGGGAACCCCGAACAATGAGCAGTTCTTC. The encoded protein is CARENHPGGQGTPNNEQFF.